This paragraph reports one TCR beta chain. Antigen unknown. This entry belongs to a study of naive and memory T cell subsets. Study conclusions and caveats: Naive repertoires, especially CD8, held a few larger clonotypes, possibly memory cells re-expressing CD45RA.

Two oligonucleotides, mixed equimolar, formed the beta constant-region primer covering TRBC1 and TRBC2. The ligated cDNA underwent four PCR rounds using SP2 and nested alpha and beta constant-region primers. TCRdb recomputed calls from the UMI-ligation and nested PCR reads with MiXCR, one row per CDR3 protein. The profile shows 150,000 or so distinct CDR3 sequences, approximately 24% of them singletons. This CDR3 is 14 amino acids long. In germline, CDR1 is MNHEY, CDR2 SVGEGT. Trimming removed 2 bases at V and 8 bases at J, with 13 bases between. This clonotype was sampled from a human donor in good health. The sequenced material came from naive CD4+ T cells from blood. J is TRBJ2-1 and V is TRBV6-2 or TRBV6-3, with unresolved D. CDR3 DNA: TGTGCCAGCAGTTACAATTCGTGGGGTGATGAGCAGTTCTTC. It encodes CASSYNSWGDEQFF.